This paragraph reports one TCR beta chain. Its matching antigen is unknown. This specimen belongs to a study of cytomegalovirus exposure and HLA in healthy donors. On the study more broadly: In an earlier analysis, 90 million to 130 million unique TCR beta sequences were found from about 180 million T cells. Study outcomes and limitations: Data from an earlier analysis indicated that most TCR beta V segments were productive either about 87% or about 30% of the time. A later analysis by the authors found several of the most significant clusters apparently linked to common viral pathogens.

In germline, CDR1 is SGHAT, CDR2 FQNNGV. V lost 5 bases and J lost 4; bases outside the gene matches: 3. This CDR3 has 15 residues. The PCR contained 60 Vbeta and 13 Jbeta primers. Profiled with immunoSEQ multiplex PCR; TCRdb holds only in-frame clones, not every one. The repertoire holds 150,000 to 200,000 clones, over 75% seen once, with about 2.5% in the top ten. The specimen sequenced was PBMCs. The rearrangement joins TRBV11-2 to TRBJ2-1, with TRBD2 matching over 12 bases. This sequence was found in a woman in her forties or fifties in good health and CMV-seronegative. Here the CDR3 DNA reads TGTGCCAGCAGCGTGACTAGCGGGAGTTACAATGAGCAGTTCTTC. This gives the protein CASSVTSGSYNEQFF.